This is a list of T cell receptor beta chains from one sample in a study of regulatory T cells in long-lasting Graves disease. From the multiplex PCR reads, TCRdb called clonotypes with MiXCR, one entry per CDR3 protein. This table holds 400,000 to 500,000 distinct CDR3 sequences, less than 25% found once. Material: peripheral blood mononuclear cells (PBMCs), obtained when the disease was refractory, from a patient treated with antithyroid drugs. Receptors originate from a female donor with Graves disease. The CDR3 runs from the conserved cysteine through the conserved F or W. The D gene is left open where the match is weak. Clone size is stated in some rows and not others, as once, few, many or a class when expanded.

v_call: TRBV20-1
d_call: TRBD1
j_call: TRBJ1-5
clone_size: many
cdr3_aa: CSARDRGTAFNQPQHF
cdr3_nt: TGCAGTGCTAGAGATCGAGGGACAGCTTTCAATCAGCCCCAGCATTTT

v_call: TRBV20-1
d_call: .
j_call: TRBJ1-4
clone_size: .
cdr3_aa: CSARPRSSGDEKLFF
cdr3_nt: TGCAGTGCTAGGCCCCGAAGTTCCGGGGATGAAAAACTGTTTTTT

v_call: TRBV28
d_call: .
j_call: TRBJ1-1
clone_size: many
cdr3_aa: CASTTGQNTEAFF
cdr3_nt: TGTGCCAGCACAACCGGACAAAACACTGAAGCTTTCTTT

v_call: TRBV14
d_call: TRBD1
j_call: TRBJ2-7
clone_size: once
cdr3_aa: CASGGQSTNYEQYF
cdr3_nt: TGTGCCAGCGGGGGACAGTCCACGAACTACGAGCAGTACTTC

v_call: TRBV28
d_call: TRBD1
j_call: TRBJ2-7
clone_size: .
cdr3_aa: CASCFRLSRGLEQYF
cdr3_nt: TGTGCCAGCTGCTTCAGGTTAAGCAGGGGGCTTGAGCAGTACTTC

v_call: TRBV29-1
d_call: .
j_call: TRBJ1-2
clone_size: .
cdr3_aa: CSVAATNYGYTF
cdr3_nt: TGCAGCGTTGCCGCGACAAACTATGGCTACACCTTC

v_call: TRBV19
d_call: .
j_call: TRBJ1-1
clone_size: few
cdr3_aa: CASTVFPQPVNTEAFF
cdr3_nt: TGTGCCAGTACCGTTTTCCCACAGCCGGTGAACACTGAAGCTTTCTTT

v_call: TRBV9
d_call: .
j_call: TRBJ2-7
clone_size: few
cdr3_aa: CASSTQTGMDEQYF
cdr3_nt: TGTGCCAGCAGCACTCAAACAGGGATGGACGAGCAGTACTTC

v_call: TRBV20-1
d_call: .
j_call: TRBJ1-2
clone_size: many
cdr3_aa: CSAPRQGANYGYTF
cdr3_nt: TGCAGTGCTCCCCGCCAAGGGGCTAACTATGGCTACACCTTC

v_call: TRBV11-2
d_call: .
j_call: TRBJ2-4
clone_size: many
cdr3_aa: CASSSPDRAKNIQYF
cdr3_nt: TGTGCCAGCAGCTCCCCCGACAGGGCCAAAAACATTCAGTACTTC

v_call: TRBV12-3/TRBV12-4
d_call: TRBD2
j_call: TRBJ2-7
clone_size: many
cdr3_aa: CASGSGGYEQYF
cdr3_nt: TGTGCCAGCGGTTCGGGGGGCTACGAGCAGTACTTC

v_call: TRBV7-3
d_call: .
j_call: TRBJ2-5
clone_size: many
cdr3_aa: CASSKYGGETQYF
cdr3_nt: TGTGCCAGCAGCAAATACGGGGGAGAGACCCAGTACTTC

v_call: TRBV28
d_call: .
j_call: TRBJ2-2
clone_size: many
cdr3_aa: CASSTRDGRTGELFF
cdr3_nt: TGTGCCAGCAGTACTCGGGACGGAAGGACCGGGGAGCTGTTTTTT

v_call: TRBV12-3/TRBV12-4
d_call: .
j_call: TRBJ2-5
clone_size: many
cdr3_aa: CASSFKETQYF
cdr3_nt: TGTGCCAGCAGCTTCAAGGAGACCCAGTACTTC

v_call: TRBV7-8
d_call: .
j_call: TRBJ2-7
clone_size: many
cdr3_aa: CASSSRFYEQYF
cdr3_nt: TGTGCCAGCAGCTCCCGATTCTACGAGCAGTACTTC

v_call: TRBV7-9
d_call: TRBD1
j_call: TRBJ1-4
clone_size: few
cdr3_aa: CASSPPFSVTGRKGEKLFF
cdr3_nt: TGTGCCAGCAGCCCACCCTTCTCCGTGACAGGGCGAAAGGGTGAAAAACTGTTTTTT

v_call: TRBV6-1
d_call: .
j_call: TRBJ1-3
clone_size: .
cdr3_aa: CASSRSENAGNTIYF
cdr3_nt: TGTGCCAGCAGCAGATCAGAGAACGCTGGAAACACCATATATTTT

v_call: TRBV9
d_call: .
j_call: TRBJ2-2
clone_size: .
cdr3_aa: CASSGDKRWGNTGELFF
cdr3_nt: TGTGCCAGCAGCGGAGATAAACGGTGGGGGAACACCGGGGAGCTGTTTTTT

v_call: TRBV11-1
d_call: .
j_call: TRBJ2-7
clone_size: many
cdr3_aa: CASSYSDGASYEQYF
cdr3_nt: TGTGCCAGCAGCTATTCGGACGGTGCCTCCTACGAGCAGTACTTC

v_call: TRBV28
d_call: .
j_call: TRBJ1-5
clone_size: many
cdr3_aa: CASTRQYQPQHF
cdr3_nt: TGTGCCAGCACCAGACAGTATCAGCCCCAGCATTTT

v_call: TRBV7-9
d_call: .
j_call: TRBJ1-1
clone_size: few
cdr3_aa: CASSLRQDAEAFF
cdr3_nt: TGTGCCAGCAGCTTAAGACAGGACGCTGAAGCTTTCTTT

v_call: TRBV28
d_call: .
j_call: TRBJ2-4
clone_size: many
cdr3_aa: CASSPGGRVDIQYF
cdr3_nt: TGTGCCAGCAGTCCTGGGGGCAGGGTCGACATTCAGTACTTC

v_call: TRBV28
d_call: .
j_call: TRBJ1-1
clone_size: many
cdr3_aa: CTSSSFPEQNTEAFF
cdr3_nt: TGTACCAGCAGTTCCTTCCCCGAGCAGAACACTGAAGCTTTCTTT

v_call: TRBV2
d_call: TRBD2
j_call: TRBJ2-1
clone_size: .
cdr3_aa: CASSASSGRLEQFF
cdr3_nt: TGTGCCAGCAGTGCGTCTAGCGGGAGACTTGAGCAGTTCTTC

v_call: TRBV7-2
d_call: TRBD2
j_call: TRBJ2-3
clone_size: few
cdr3_aa: CASSSGGGGSTDTQYF
cdr3_nt: TGTGCCAGCAGCTCAGGAGGCGGGGGGAGCACAGATACGCAGTATTTT

v_call: TRBV20-1
d_call: TRBD2
j_call: TRBJ2-1
clone_size: few
cdr3_aa: CSALSGTSSYNEQFF
cdr3_nt: TGCAGTGCTCTATCCGGGACTAGCTCCTACAATGAGCAGTTCTTC

v_call: TRBV29-1
d_call: TRBD1
j_call: TRBJ1-5
clone_size: many
cdr3_aa: CSVGTESNQPQHF
cdr3_nt: TGCAGCGTCGGGACAGAAAGCAATCAGCCCCAGCATTTT

v_call: TRBV29-1
d_call: .
j_call: TRBJ2-5
clone_size: many
cdr3_aa: CSVNEGGGLQETQYF
cdr3_nt: TGCAGCGTGAACGAAGGAGGGGGACTACAAGAGACCCAGTACTTC

v_call: TRBV19
d_call: TRBD1
j_call: TRBJ1-5
clone_size: .
cdr3_aa: CASSIGTGLVQPQHF
cdr3_nt: TGTGCCAGTAGTATCGGGACAGGGCTAGTTCAGCCCCAGCATTTT

v_call: TRBV6-1
d_call: TRBD1
j_call: TRBJ2-1
clone_size: .
cdr3_aa: CASLTGVGNNEQFF
cdr3_nt: TGTGCCAGCTTGACAGGGGTTGGTAACAATGAGCAGTTCTTC

v_call: TRBV5-5
d_call: .
j_call: TRBJ1-5
clone_size: .
cdr3_aa: CASSLAGYPGGQPQHF
cdr3_nt: TGTGCCAGCAGCTTGGCCGGCTACCCGGGAGGTCAGCCCCAGCATTTT

v_call: TRBV20-1
d_call: TRBD1
j_call: TRBJ1-5
clone_size: many
cdr3_aa: CSATNRGSNQPQHF
cdr3_nt: TGCAGTGCTACAAACAGGGGAAGCAATCAGCCCCAGCATTTT

v_call: TRBV7-3
d_call: .
j_call: TRBJ2-2
clone_size: few
cdr3_aa: CASSLRLGRGNTGELFF
cdr3_nt: TGTGCCAGCAGCTTAAGGTTGGGTAGGGGGAACACCGGGGAGCTGTTTTTT

v_call: TRBV7-2
d_call: TRBD1
j_call: TRBJ2-3
clone_size: .
cdr3_aa: CASSLWTGGTIKDTQYF
cdr3_nt: TGTGCCAGCAGCCTCTGGACAGGGGGAACGATAAAAGATACGCAGTATTTT

v_call: TRBV6-1
d_call: .
j_call: TRBJ2-2
clone_size: .
cdr3_aa: CASSKPQGSGELFF
cdr3_nt: TGTGCCAGCAGTAAACCACAGGGTTCCGGGGAGCTGTTTTTT

v_call: TRBV6-2/TRBV6-3
d_call: .
j_call: TRBJ2-5
clone_size: many
cdr3_aa: CASSLTKRETQYF
cdr3_nt: TGTGCCAGCAGTCTAACTAAACGGGAGACCCAGTACTTC

v_call: TRBV3-1
d_call: .
j_call: TRBJ2-7
clone_size: .
cdr3_aa: CASSQSRAGLYEQYF
cdr3_nt: TGTGCCAGCAGCCAAAGTCGGGCAGGGTTGTACGAGCAGTACTTC

v_call: TRBV6-2/TRBV6-3
d_call: TRBD1
j_call: TRBJ1-2
clone_size: many
cdr3_aa: CASNTRTGANYGYTF
cdr3_nt: TGTGCCAGCAATACCAGGACAGGAGCTAACTATGGCTACACCTTC

v_call: TRBV11-2
d_call: .
j_call: TRBJ1-1
clone_size: few
cdr3_aa: CASSLGSGFMNTEAFF
cdr3_nt: TGTGCCAGCAGCTTAGGATCCGGGTTCATGAACACTGAAGCTTTCTTT

v_call: TRBV12-3/TRBV12-4
d_call: .
j_call: TRBJ1-3
clone_size: .
cdr3_aa: CASTNLRSGNTIYF
cdr3_nt: TGTGCCAGCACCAATCTTCGCTCTGGAAACACCATATATTTT

v_call: TRBV6-1
d_call: .
j_call: TRBJ1-2
clone_size: few
cdr3_aa: CASRDGQANYGYTF
cdr3_nt: TGTGCCAGCCGGGATGGGCAGGCTAACTATGGCTACACCTTC

v_call: TRBV20-1
d_call: .
j_call: TRBJ1-1
clone_size: .
cdr3_aa: CSARDRVRMNTEAFF
cdr3_nt: TGCAGTGCTAGAGATCGGGTTCGGATGAACACTGAAGCTTTCTTT

v_call: TRBV11-2
d_call: .
j_call: TRBJ1-1
clone_size: many
cdr3_aa: CASSLLGTVNTEAFF
cdr3_nt: TGTGCCAGCAGCTTGCTCGGGACGGTCAACACTGAAGCTTTCTTT

v_call: TRBV12-3/TRBV12-4
d_call: .
j_call: TRBJ2-7
clone_size: many
cdr3_aa: CASSRAPGLDYYYEQYF
cdr3_nt: TGTGCCAGCAGCCGGGCCCCAGGGCTCGACTACTACTACGAGCAGTACTTC

v_call: TRBV14
d_call: .
j_call: TRBJ1-1
clone_size: few
cdr3_aa: CASSQDRGLGAFF
cdr3_nt: TGTGCCAGCAGCCAAGATCGTGGCCTAGGAGCTTTCTTT

v_call: TRBV2
d_call: .
j_call: TRBJ1-1
clone_size: .
cdr3_aa: CASYGLPTPYEAFF
cdr3_nt: TGTGCCAGCTACGGTCTCCCCACGCCGTATGAAGCTTTCTTT

v_call: TRBV6-2/TRBV6-3
d_call: .
j_call: TRBJ1-2
clone_size: .
cdr3_aa: CASRGWEGIRVYGYTF
cdr3_nt: TGTGCCAGCAGAGGTTGGGAGGGGATAAGGGTCTATGGCTACACCTTC

v_call: TRBV6-5
d_call: .
j_call: TRBJ1-2
clone_size: few
cdr3_aa: CASSYGWESGYTF
cdr3_nt: TGTGCCAGCAGTTACGGATGGGAGAGTGGCTACACCTTC

v_call: TRBV20-1
d_call: .
j_call: TRBJ1-6
clone_size: many
cdr3_aa: CSARPLPGGNSPLHF
cdr3_nt: TGCAGTGCTAGACCCCTGCCTGGCGGTAACTCACCCCTCCACTTT

v_call: TRBV20-1
d_call: TRBD1
j_call: TRBJ2-7
clone_size: .
cdr3_aa: CSARGTVSYEQYF
cdr3_nt: TGCAGTGCTCGAGGGACAGTTTCCTACGAGCAGTACTTC

v_call: TRBV7-3
d_call: .
j_call: TRBJ1-5
clone_size: few
cdr3_aa: CASSEEGGGPQHF
cdr3_nt: TGTGCCAGCAGCGAGGAAGGGGGAGGGCCCCAGCATTTT

v_call: TRBV2
d_call: .
j_call: TRBJ1-6
clone_size: .
cdr3_aa: CASSFPPGSSYNSPLHF
cdr3_nt: TGTGCCAGCAGTTTCCCCCCTGGCAGCTCCTATAATTCACCCCTCCACTTT